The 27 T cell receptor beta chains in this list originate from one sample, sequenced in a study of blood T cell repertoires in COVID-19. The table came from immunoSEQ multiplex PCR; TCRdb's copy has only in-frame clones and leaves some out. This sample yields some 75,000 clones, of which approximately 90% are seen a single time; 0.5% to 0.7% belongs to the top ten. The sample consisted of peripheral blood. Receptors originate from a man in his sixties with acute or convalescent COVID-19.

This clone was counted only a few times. The CDR3 nucleotides read TGTGCCAGCAGCCGGGACAGGAGCTCCTACGAGCAGTACTTC. Its translation: CASSRDRSSYEQYF. The chain links TRBV6-1 to TRBJ2-7, with TRBD1 matching over 8 bases. The V gene end was trimmed by 6 bases and the J gene end by 0 bases; junction bases not matched to a gene: 4. The CDR3 totals 14 residues. CDR1 and CDR2 (germline): MNHNS, SASEGT.

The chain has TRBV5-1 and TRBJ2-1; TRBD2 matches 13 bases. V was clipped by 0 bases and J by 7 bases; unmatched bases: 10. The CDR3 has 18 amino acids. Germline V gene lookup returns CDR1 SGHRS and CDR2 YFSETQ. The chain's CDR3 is CASSLGIRTSGSVNEQFF. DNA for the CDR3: TGCGCCAGCAGCTTGGGTATCCGGACTAGCGGGAGTGTAAATGAGCAGTTCTTC.

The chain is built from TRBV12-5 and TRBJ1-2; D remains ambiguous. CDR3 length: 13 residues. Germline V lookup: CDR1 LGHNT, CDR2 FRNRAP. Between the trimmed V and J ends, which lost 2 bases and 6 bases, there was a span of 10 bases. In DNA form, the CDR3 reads TGTGCTAGTGGTTTGATAGGAGGGAATGGCTACACCTTC. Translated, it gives CASGLIGGNGYTF.

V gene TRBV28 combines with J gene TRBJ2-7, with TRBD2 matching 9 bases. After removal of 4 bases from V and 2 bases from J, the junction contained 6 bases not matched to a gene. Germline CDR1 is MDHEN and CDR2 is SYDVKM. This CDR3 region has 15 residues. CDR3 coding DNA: TGTGCCAGCAGTTCTTTAGCGGGGGCTGCCTACGAGCAGTACTTC. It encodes CASSSLAGAAYEQYF. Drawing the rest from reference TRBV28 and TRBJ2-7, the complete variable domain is DVKVTQSSRYLVKRTGEKVFLECVQDMDHENMFWYRQDPGLGLRLIYFSYDVKMKEKGDIPEGYSVSREKKERFSLILESASTNQTSMYLCASSSLAGAAYEQYFGPGTRLTVT.

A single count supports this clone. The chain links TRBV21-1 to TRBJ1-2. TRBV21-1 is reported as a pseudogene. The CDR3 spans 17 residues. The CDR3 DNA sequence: TGTGCCAGCAGCTACTCCAGGGAGGGCACCCAGCACTATGGCTACACCTTC. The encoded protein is CASSYSREGTQHYGYTF.

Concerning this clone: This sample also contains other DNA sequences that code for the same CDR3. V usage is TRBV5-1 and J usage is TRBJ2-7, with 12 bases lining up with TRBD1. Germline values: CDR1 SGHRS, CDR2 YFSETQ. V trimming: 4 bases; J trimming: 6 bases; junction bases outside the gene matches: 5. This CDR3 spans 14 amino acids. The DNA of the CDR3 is TGCGCCAGCAGCACGGGACAGGGGGCGGGCGAGCAGTACTTC. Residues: CASSTGQGAGEQYF.

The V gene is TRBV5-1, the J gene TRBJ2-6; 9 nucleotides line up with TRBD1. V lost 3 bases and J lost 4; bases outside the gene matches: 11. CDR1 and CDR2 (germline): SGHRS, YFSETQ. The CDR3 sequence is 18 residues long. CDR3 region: CASSWAGTGSSGANVLTF. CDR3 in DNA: TGCGCCAGCAGCTGGGCCGGGACAGGGTCATCGGGGGCCAACGTCCTGACTTTC. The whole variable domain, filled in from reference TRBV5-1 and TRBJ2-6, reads KAGVTQTPRYLIKTRGQQVTLSCSPISGHRSVSWYQQTPGQGLQFLFEYFSETQRNKGNFPGRFSGRQFSNSRSEMNVSTLELGDSALYLCASSWAGTGSSGANVLTFGAGSRLTVL.

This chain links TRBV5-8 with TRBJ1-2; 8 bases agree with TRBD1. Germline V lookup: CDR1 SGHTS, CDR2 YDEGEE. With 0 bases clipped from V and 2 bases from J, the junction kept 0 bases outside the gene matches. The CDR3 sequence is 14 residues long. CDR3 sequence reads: CASSLAGGNYGYTF. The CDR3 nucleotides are TGTGCCAGCAGCTTGGCAGGGGGCAACTATGGCTACACCTTC.

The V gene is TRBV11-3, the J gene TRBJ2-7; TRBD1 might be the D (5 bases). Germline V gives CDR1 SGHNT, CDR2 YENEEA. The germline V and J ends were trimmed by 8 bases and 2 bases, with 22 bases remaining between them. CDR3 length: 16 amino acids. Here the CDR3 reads CASVPRVDIPTYEQYF. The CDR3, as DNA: TGTGCCAGCGTCCCCAGGGTGGACATTCCTACCTACGAGCAGTACTTC.

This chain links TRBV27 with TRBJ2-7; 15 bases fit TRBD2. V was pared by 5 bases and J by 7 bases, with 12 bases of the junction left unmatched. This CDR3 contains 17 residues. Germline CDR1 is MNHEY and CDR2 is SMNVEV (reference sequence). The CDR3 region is CASSRGLAGGLPEEQYF. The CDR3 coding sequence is TGTGCCAGCAGTAGGGGACTAGCGGGAGGTCTTCCTGAAGAGCAGTACTTC.

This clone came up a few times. CDR3 sequence (DNA): TGTGCCAGCAGTGTAACGGGACAGGGGGTAGATGGCTACACCTTC. It translates to CASSVTGQGVDGYTF. This sequence joins TRBV2 and TRBJ1-2, with TRBD1 matching 11 bases. CDR1 and CDR2 (germline): SNHLY, FYNNEI. This CDR3 has 15 amino acids. V shed 4 bases, J shed 6 bases, and the junction held 7 bases outside the gene matches.

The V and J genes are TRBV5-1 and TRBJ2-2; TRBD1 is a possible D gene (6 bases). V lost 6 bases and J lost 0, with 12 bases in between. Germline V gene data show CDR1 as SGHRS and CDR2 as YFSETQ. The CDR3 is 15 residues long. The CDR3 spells CASTLGTTNTGELFF. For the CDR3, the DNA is TGCGCCAGCACCCTTGGGACAACGAACACCGGGGAGCTGTTTTTT. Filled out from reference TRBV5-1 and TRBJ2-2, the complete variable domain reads KAGVTQTPRYLIKTRGQQVTLSCSPISGHRSVSWYQQTPGQGLQFLFEYFSETQRNKGNFPGRFSGRQFSNSRSEMNVSTLELGDSALYLCASTLGTTNTGELFFGEGSRLTVL.

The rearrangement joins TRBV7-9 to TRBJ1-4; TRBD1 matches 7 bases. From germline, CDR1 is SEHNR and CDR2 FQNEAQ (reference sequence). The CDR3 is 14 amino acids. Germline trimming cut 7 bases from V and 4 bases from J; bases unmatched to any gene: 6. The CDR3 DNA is TGTGCCAGCAACAGAGGACAGGATAATGAAAAACTGTTTTTT. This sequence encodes CASNRGQDNEKLFF.

The CDR3 DNA is TGTGCCAGCAGCTTGTCCAGGGGGCATGGCTACACCTTC. Translating gives CASSLSRGHGYTF. The chain recombines TRBV5-4 with TRBJ1-2; TRBD1 agrees at 8 bases. The CDR3 loop spans 13 amino acids. V was clipped by 1 base and J by 6 bases; unmatched bases: 2. Looked up from germline, CDR1 is SGHNT and CDR2 is YYREEE (reference sequence).

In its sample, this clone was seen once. CDR3 sequence (DNA): TGTGCCAGCAGTGAATCCGCGGTTAGCAATCAGCCCCAGCATTTT. Translated: CASSESAVSNQPQHF. The chain has TRBV6-1 and TRBJ1-5; D gene ambiguous. Germline assignment: CDR1 MNHNS and CDR2 SASEGT. This CDR3 region has 15 residues. The germline V and J ends were trimmed by 2 bases and 0 bases, with 8 bases remaining between them.

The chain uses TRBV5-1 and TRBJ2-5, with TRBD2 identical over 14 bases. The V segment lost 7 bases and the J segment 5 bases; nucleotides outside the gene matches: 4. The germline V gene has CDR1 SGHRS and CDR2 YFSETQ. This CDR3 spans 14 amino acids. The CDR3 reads CASRLAGGLETQYF. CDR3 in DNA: TGCGCCAGCCGACTAGCGGGAGGGTTGGAGACCCAGTACTTC.

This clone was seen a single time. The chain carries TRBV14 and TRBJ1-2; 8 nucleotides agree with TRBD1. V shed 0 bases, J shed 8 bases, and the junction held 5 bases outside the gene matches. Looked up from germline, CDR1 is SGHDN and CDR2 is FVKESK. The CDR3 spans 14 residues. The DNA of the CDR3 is TGTGCCAGCAGCCAAGATTGGGGGACAGGAGGCTACACCTTC. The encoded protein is CASSQDWGTGGYTF.

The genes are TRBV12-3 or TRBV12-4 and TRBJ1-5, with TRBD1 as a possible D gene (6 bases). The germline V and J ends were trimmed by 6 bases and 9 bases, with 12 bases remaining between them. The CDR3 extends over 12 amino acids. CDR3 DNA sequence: TGTGCCAGCAGAGGGGGGGCACGGCCCCAGCATTTT. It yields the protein CASRGGARPQHF.

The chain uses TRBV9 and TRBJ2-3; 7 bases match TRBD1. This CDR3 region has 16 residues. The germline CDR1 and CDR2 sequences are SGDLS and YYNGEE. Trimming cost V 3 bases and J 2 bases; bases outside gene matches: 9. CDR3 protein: CASSANRGQYTDTQYF. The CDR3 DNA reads TGTGCCAGCAGCGCAAACAGGGGCCAGTACACAGATACGCAGTATTTT.

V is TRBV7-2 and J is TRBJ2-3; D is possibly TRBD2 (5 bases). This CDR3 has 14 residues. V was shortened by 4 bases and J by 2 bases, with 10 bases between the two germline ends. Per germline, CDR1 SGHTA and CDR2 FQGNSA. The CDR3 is CASSSDWDTDTQYF. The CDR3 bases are TGTGCCAGCAGCTCGGACTGGGACACAGATACGCAGTATTTT.

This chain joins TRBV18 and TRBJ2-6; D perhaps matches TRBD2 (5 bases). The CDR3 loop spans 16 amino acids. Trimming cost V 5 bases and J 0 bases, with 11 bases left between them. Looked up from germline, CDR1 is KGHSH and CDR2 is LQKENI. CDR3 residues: CASSTGSTSGANVLTF. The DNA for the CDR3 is TGTGCCAGCTCAACGGGATCTACCTCTGGGGCCAACGTCCTGACTTTC.

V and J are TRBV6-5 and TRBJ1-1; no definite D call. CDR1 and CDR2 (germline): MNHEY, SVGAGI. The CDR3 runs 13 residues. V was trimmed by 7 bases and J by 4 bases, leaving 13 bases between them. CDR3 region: CASTTPGGTEAFF. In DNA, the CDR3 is TGTGCCAGCACTACCCCCGGAGGCACTGAAGCTTTCTTT.

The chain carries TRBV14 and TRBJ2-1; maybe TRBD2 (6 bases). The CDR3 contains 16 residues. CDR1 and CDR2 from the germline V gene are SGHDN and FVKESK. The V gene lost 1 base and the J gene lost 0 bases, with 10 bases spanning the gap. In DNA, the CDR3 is TGTGCCAGCAGCCAAGTCGTCGGGAGCTCCTACAATGAGCAGTTCTTC. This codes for CASSQVVGSSYNEQFF.

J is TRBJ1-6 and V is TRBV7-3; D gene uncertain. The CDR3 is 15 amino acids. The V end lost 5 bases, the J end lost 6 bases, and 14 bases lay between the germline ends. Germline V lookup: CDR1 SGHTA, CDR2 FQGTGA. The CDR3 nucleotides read TGTGCCAGCAGCCCAAGGGCGGGGTCTAATTCACCCCTCCACTTT. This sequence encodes CASSPRAGSNSPLHF.

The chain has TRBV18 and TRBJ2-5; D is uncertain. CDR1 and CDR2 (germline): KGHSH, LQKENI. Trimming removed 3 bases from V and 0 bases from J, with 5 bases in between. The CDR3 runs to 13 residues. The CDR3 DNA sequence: TGTGCCAGCTCACCTCCCAACCAAGAGACCCAGTACTTC. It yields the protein CASSPPNQETQYF.

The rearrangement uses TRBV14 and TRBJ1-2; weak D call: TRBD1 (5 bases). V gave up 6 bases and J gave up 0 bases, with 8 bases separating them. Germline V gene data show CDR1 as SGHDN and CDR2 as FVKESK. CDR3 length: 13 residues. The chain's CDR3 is CASRGHSNYGYTF. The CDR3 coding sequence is TGTGCCAGCAGAGGACACTCTAACTATGGCTACACCTTC.

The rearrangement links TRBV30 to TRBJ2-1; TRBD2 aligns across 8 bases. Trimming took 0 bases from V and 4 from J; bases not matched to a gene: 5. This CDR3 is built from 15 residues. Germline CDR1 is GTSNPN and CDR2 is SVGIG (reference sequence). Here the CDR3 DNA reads TGTGCCTGGAGTGTACGCGGGAGGCGGTACAATGAGCAGTTCTTC. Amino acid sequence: CAWSVRGRRYNEQFF.